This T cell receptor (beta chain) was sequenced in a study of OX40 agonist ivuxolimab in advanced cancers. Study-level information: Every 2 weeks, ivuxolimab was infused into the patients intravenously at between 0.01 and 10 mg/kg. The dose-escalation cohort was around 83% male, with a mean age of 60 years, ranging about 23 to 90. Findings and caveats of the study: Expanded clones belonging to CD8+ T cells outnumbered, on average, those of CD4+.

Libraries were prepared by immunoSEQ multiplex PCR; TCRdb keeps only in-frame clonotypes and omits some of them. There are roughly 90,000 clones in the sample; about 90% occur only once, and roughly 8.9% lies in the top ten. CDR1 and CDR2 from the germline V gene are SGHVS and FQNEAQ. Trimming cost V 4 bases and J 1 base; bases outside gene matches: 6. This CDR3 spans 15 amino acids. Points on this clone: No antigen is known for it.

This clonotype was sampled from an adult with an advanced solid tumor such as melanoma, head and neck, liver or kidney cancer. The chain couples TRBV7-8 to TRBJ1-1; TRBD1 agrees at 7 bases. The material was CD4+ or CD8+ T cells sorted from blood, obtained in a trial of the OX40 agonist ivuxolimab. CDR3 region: CASSSRTGSNTEAFF. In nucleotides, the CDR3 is TGTGCCAGCAGCTCCAGGACAGGTTCGAACACTGAAGCTTTCTTT.